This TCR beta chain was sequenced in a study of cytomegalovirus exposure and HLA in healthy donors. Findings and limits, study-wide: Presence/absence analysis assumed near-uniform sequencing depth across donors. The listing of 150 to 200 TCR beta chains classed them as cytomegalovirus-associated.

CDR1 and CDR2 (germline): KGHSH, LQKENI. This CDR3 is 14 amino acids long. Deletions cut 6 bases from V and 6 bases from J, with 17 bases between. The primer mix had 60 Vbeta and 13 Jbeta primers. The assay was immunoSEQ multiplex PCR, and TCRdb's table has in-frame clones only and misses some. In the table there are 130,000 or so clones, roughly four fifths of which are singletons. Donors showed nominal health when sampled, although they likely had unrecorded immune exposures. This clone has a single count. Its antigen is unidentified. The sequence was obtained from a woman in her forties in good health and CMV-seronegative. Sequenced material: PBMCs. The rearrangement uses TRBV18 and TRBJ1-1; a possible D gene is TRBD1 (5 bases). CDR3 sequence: CASSSTIGGAEAFF. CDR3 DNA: TGTGCCAGCTCGTCGACGATCGGGGGAGCTGAAGCTTTCTTT.